This T cell receptor beta chain was identified during a study of blood T cell repertoires in COVID-19. Study-level background: Whether acute or convalescent, the COVID-19 samples came from the United States, Italy and Spain.

The CDR3 runs to 14 residues. Germline CDR1 reads SEHNR; CDR2 reads FQNEAQ (reference sequence). The V end lost 8 bases, the J end lost 6 bases, and 19 bases lay between the germline ends. The repertoire was sequenced with immunoSEQ multiplex PCR; TCRdb's copy has only in-frame clones and lacks some. This repertoire shows hundreds of thousands of clones, 85% to 90% found once; its top ten account for 0.9% to 1.1%. The cohort comprised adults aged about 18 to 100 years residing in 24 US areas. Donors of Cohort 3 who recovered were those that had two negative PCRs, clearance, or symptom resolution. This clonotype was sampled from a man aged 18 to 29 who had recovered from COVID-19. The J gene is TRBJ1-2, the V gene TRBV7-9; D may be TRBD1 (6 bases). Sequenced input: PBMCs or T cells enriched from blood (not recorded which). The DNA of the CDR3 is TGTGCCAGCCGGATGCGGGGGGCGAAAGATGGCTACACCTTC. Amino acids: CASRMRGAKDGYTF. The full variable domain, its missing parts supplied by reference TRBV7-9 and TRBJ1-2, is DTGVSQNPRHKITKRGQNVTFRCDPISEHNRLYWYRQTLGQGPEFLTYFQNEAQLEKSRLLSDRFSAERPKGSFSTLEIQRTEQGDSAMYLCASRMRGAKDGYTFGSGTRLTVV.